The 14 T cell receptor delta chains reported below all come from one sample, sequenced in a study of Vδ1+ human thymocytes. The study's findings and limits: Thymic TRG and TRD repertoires appeared highly polyclonal, with Gaussian CDR3 length distributions.

No antigens are known for them. Extracted RNA was reverse transcribed into cDNA. CDR3 amplicons came from multiplex PCR with pooled V-gene forward and constant-region reverse primers. TCRdb made new clone calls on the multiplex PCR reads using CATT. The data contain 45,000 to 60,000 delta-chain clones, approximately 15% of them singletons. Material: Vdelta1+ gamma-delta thymocytes from the thymus. Subset given: FACS-sorted CD3+ TCRalphabeta- TCRVdelta1+ TCRVdelta2- thymocytes. The receptors originated from a boy younger than two who had congenital heart surgery.

This clone was recorded a few times. The V call is TRDV1, the J call TRDJ1; weak D call: TRDD2 (5 bases). Trimming removed 2 bases from V and 0 bases from J, with 19 bases in between. Germline V gene sequence: CDR1 TSWWSYY, CDR2 QGS. The CDR3 length is 18 residues. The CDR3: CALGEFPILSLYTDKLIF. CDR3 nucleotides: TGTGCTCTTGGGGAATTCCCCATTCTTTCCTTGTACACCGATAAACTCATCTTT.

The chain employs TRDV1 and TRDJ1, with D unclear. Trimming removed 3 bases from V and 3 bases from J, with 20 bases in between. The germline CDR1 and CDR2 sequences are TSWWSYY and QGS. The CDR3 has 17 amino acids. Here the CDR3 DNA reads TGTGCTCTTGGGGACCCACCTGAGGCATCTTACCCCGATAAACTCATCTTT. Encoded protein: CALGDPPEASYPDKLIF.

The chain couples TRDV1 to TRDJ1; 8 nucleotides line up with TRDD3. Germline values: CDR1 TSWWSYY, CDR2 QGS. The trim removed 1 base at V and 0 bases at J, leaving 13 bases unmatched. This CDR3 contains 19 residues. CDR3 DNA sequence: TGTGCTCTTGGGGAACGTCTCTTGGGATACGCACGGTACACCGATAAACTCATCTTT. Its protein is CALGERLLGYARYTDKLIF.

The J gene is TRDJ1, the V gene TRDV1, with 10 bases identical to TRDD3. The CDR3 is 23 residues long. The J segment lost 3 bases and the V segment lost 5 bases, leaving 30 bases of the junction unmatched. Germline CDR1 TSWWSYY, CDR2 QGS. DNA for the CDR3: TGTGCTCTTGGGCCATTCTTCCTACGTACATCCTCGGGGGATACGCCAAGCGCCGATAAACTCATCTTT. Translating gives CALGPFFLRTSSGDTPSADKLIF.

The chain is built from TRDV1 and TRDJ1; D perhaps matches TRDD2 (6 bases). This CDR3 has 15 residues. Germline CDR1 TSWWSYY, CDR2 QGS. V gave up 3 bases and J gave up 9 bases, with 20 bases separating them. The CDR3 region is CALGDGLPPASELIF. The CDR3 DNA reads TGTGCTCTTGGGGACGGCCTTCCCCCGGCGAGTGAACTCATCTTT.

The chain is built from TRDV1 and TRDJ1; 12 bases fit TRDD3. Trimming removed 2 bases from V and 6 bases from J; junction bases left unmatched: 19. The CDR3 loop spans 20 amino acids. Germline CDR1 TSWWSYY, CDR2 QGS. The CDR3 protein is CALGEDRVTGGYTLPHKLIF. The DNA of the CDR3 is TGTGCTCTTGGGGAAGATCGGGTTACTGGGGGATACACACTACCTCATAAACTCATCTTT.

The rearrangement joins TRDV1 to TRDJ1; a weak D match, TRDD2 (6 bases). Per germline, CDR1 TSWWSYY and CDR2 QGS. With 2 bases removed from V and 0 bases from J, the gap between germline ends came to 19 bases. The CDR3 runs 18 residues. CDR3 region: CALGESPTYRPYTDKLIF. CDR3 bases: TGTGCTCTTGGGGAATCTCCTACGTACCGCCCGTACACCGATAAACTCATCTTT.

This clone was detected only a few times. The rearrangement uses TRDV1 and TRDJ1; 7 nucleotides align to TRDD3. Germline CDR1 reads TSWWSYY; CDR2 reads QGS. The V gene end was trimmed by 4 bases and the J gene end by 1 base; junction bases not matched to a gene: 18. CDR3 length: 19 amino acids. The CDR3 DNA sequence: TGTGCTCTTGGGGCCACGACGGGGTGTGAGGATACGGGCACCGATAAACTCATCTTT. Protein sequence: CALGATTGCEDTGTDKLIF.

This chain links TRDV1 with TRDJ1, with D perhaps being TRDD2 or TRDD3 (5 bases each). V was shortened by 3 bases and J by 7 bases, with 39 bases between the two germline ends. This CDR3 has 22 amino acids. CDR1 and CDR2 (germline): TSWWSYY, QGS. The CDR3 nucleotides read TGTGCTCTTGGGGACCCCAGTTCCTCGTTCCTTGGGGAGGTGGCCCATTACGGTAAACTCATCTTT. This codes for CALGDPSSSFLGEVAHYGKLIF.

This clone was seen more than once but under ten times. The rearrangement links TRDV1 to TRDJ1; 7 bases fit TRDD3. The CDR3 totals 17 residues. J lost 0 bases, V lost 3 bases, and 10 bases had no gene match. Germline CDR1 TSWWSYY, CDR2 QGS. CDR3 coding DNA: TGTGCTCTTGGGGACAACTCTACTGGGGTTCACACCGATAAACTCATCTTT. Protein product: CALGDNSTGVHTDKLIF.

This chain joins TRDV1 and TRDJ1; 11 bases fit TRDD3. The germline V gene encodes CDR1 TSWWSYY and CDR2 QGS. With 5 bases clipped from V and 7 bases from J, the junction kept 15 bases outside the gene matches. CDR3 size: 17 residues. The CDR3 protein is CALGFRPLGDRPGKLIF. The CDR3 DNA reads TGTGCTCTTGGGTTCCGCCCACTGGGGGATAGGCCCGGTAAACTCATCTTT.

V is TRDV1 and J is TRDJ1; 11 bases line up with TRDD3. The germline gives CDR1 TSWWSYY, CDR2 QGS. J was trimmed by 0 bases and V by 2 bases; bases with no gene match: 17. The CDR3 totals 21 residues. The DNA for the CDR3 is TGTGCTCTTGGGGAAAGAGCGCTGCCCCACTGTGGGGGATACGACACCGATAAACTCATCTTT. Its protein is CALGERALPHCGGYDTDKLIF.

This chain links TRDV1 with TRDJ1; D might be TRDD3 (9 bases). From germline, CDR1 is TSWWSYY and CDR2 QGS. Trimming removed 3 bases at V and 1 base at J, with 27 bases between. The CDR3 spans 20 residues. The CDR3 protein is CALGDFLHGFVWGITDKLIF. The CDR3 nucleotides read TGTGCTCTTGGGGACTTCCTACACGGTTTCGTCTGGGGGATCACCGATAAACTCATCTTT.

This chain uses TRDV1 with TRDJ1; maybe TRDD2 (5 bases). The germline CDR1 and CDR2 sequences are TSWWSYY and QGS. The V gene lost 2 bases and the J gene lost 4 bases, with 14 bases spanning the gap. The CDR3 contains 15 residues. This CDR3 reads CALGEVPEVNDKLIF. The CDR3 DNA sequence: TGTGCTCTTGGGGAAGTTCCTGAAGTGAACGATAAACTCATCTTT.